This T cell receptor beta chain was sequenced for a study of early T cells in non-severe SARS-CoV-2 infection. Study-wide context: The authors sequenced bulk RNA from unsorted whole blood, leaving chains unpaired.

Unique molecular identifier tags were affixed to discrete cDNA molecules. MiXCR, applied by TCRdb to the 5' RACE reads, yields one record per CDR3 protein. The data show 52,000 or so distinct CDR3 sequences, around 12% seen once. This clonotype was picked up many times. In germline, CDR1 is SEHNR, CDR2 FQNEAQ (reference sequence). This CDR3 is 12 amino acids long. The V end was cut by 5 bases, the J end by 7 bases, with 11 bases between. This TCR derives from an adult who was a healthcare worker with PCR-confirmed SARS-CoV-2 infection or an uninfected control (not recorded which). The chain carries TRBV7-9 and TRBJ1-1, with D hard to call. The specimen was whole blood. CDR3 nucleotides: TGTGCCAGCAGCCTTATCGACGGTGAAGCTTTCTTT. Its translation: CASSLIDGEAFF.